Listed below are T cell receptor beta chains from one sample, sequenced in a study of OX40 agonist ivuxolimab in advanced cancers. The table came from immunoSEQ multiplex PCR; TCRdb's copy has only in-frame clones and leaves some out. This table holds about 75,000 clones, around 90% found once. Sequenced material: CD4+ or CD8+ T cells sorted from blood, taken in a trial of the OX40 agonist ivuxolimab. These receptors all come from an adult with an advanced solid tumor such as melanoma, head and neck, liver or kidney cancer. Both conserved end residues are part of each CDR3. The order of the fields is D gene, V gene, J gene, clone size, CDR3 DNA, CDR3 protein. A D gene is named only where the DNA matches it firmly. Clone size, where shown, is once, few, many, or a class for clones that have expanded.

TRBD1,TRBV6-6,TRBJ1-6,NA,TGTGCCAGCAGCGGGGACAGGGTTTCACCCCTCCACTTT,CASSGDRVSPLHF
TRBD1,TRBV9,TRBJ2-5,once,TGTGCCAGCAGCGTAGGACAGGGTGATAGGGAGACCCAGTACTTC,CASSVGQGDRETQYF
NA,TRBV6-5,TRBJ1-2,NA,TGTGCCAGCAGTGAAGCAAGGACTGCGGGCTACACCTTC,CASSEARTAGYTF
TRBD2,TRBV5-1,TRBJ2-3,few,TGCGCCAGCAGCTTGCAAGGGACTAGCGGCACAGATACGCAGTATTTT,CASSLQGTSGTDTQYF
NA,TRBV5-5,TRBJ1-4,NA,TGTGCCAGCAGCGGACGGCCGGGACGCAGTAATGAAAAACTGTTTTTT,CASSGRPGRSNEKLFF
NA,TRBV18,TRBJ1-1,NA,TGTGCCAGCTCACCTAGACAGAATCAACAGAACACTGAAGCTTTCTTT,CASSPRQNQQNTEAFF
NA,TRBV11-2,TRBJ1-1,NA,TGTGCCAGCAGGGTGACGGGAGGTAACACTGAAGCTTTCTTT,CASRVTGGNTEAFF
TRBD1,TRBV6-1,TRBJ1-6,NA,TGTGCCAGCAGTGAGCTCCGGGACAGGGATAATTCACCCCTCCACTTT,CASSELRDRDNSPLHF
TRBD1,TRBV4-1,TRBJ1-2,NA,TGCGCCAGCAGCCAGCCGGGACAGGGGGCAAGGGGCTACACCTTC,CASSQPGQGARGYTF
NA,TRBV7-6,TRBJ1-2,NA,TGTGCCAGCAGCCCAGCTGGAGGTAATGACTACACCTTC,CASSPAGGNDYTF
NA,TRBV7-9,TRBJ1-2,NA,TGTGCCAGCAGCGAGGGACCGAACTATGGCTACACCTTC,CASSEGPNYGYTF
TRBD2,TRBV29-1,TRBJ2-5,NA,TGCAGCGTTCCTAGCGGGGCGTACCAAGAGACCCAGTACTTC,CSVPSGAYQETQYF
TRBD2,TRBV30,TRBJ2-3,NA,TGTGCCTGGCTAAGCGGGGCGGGACCCACAGATACGCAGTATTTT,CAWLSGAGPTDTQYF
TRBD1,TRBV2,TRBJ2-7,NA,TGTGCCAGCAGCCCTTCGACAGGGTCCGAGCAGTACTTC,CASSPSTGSEQYF
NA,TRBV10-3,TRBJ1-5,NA,TGTGCCATCAGTGAAGGAGGACAGAATCAGCCCCAGCATTTT,CAISEGGQNQPQHF
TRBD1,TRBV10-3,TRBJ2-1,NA,TGTGCCATCGGGGAGGGACAGGGGATGGGTGAGCAGTTCTTC,CAIGEGQGMGEQFF
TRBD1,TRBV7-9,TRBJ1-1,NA,TGTGCCAGCAGCTTAGCCAGGGGGCGGGAAGCTTTCTTT,CASSLARGREAFF
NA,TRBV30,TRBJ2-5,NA,TGTGCCTGGGGAGACAGGCCTCGCCAAGAGACCCAGTACTTC,CAWGDRPRQETQYF